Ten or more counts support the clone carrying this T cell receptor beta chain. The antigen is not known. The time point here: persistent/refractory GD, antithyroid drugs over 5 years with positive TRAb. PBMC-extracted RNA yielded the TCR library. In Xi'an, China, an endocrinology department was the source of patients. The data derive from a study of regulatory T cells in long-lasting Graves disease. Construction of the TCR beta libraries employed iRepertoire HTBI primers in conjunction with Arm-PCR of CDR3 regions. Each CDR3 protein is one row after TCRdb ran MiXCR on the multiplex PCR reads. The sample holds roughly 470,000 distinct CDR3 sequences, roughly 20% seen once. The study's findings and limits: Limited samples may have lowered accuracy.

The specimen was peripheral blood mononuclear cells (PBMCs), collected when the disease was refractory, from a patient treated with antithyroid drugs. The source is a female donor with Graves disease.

As DNA, the CDR3 is TGTGCCAGCAGTCAGGGACAGACGAACACTGAAGCTTTCTTT. It codes for CASSQGQTNTEAFF. V gene TRBV27 combines with J gene TRBJ1-1, with 7 bases that match TRBD1. Germline values: CDR1 MNHEY, CDR2 SMNVEV (reference sequence). The junction had 4 bases not matched to a gene; V was cut back by 5 bases and J by 1 base. CDR3 length: 14 amino acids.